This TCR beta chain was profiled in a study of T cell repertoires in cytomegalovirus infection. Using its own MiXCR run on the reads, TCRdb lists one record per CDR3 protein. The sample shows 150,000 to 200,000 distinct CDR3 sequences, 28% of them seen only once. V dropped 2 bases and J dropped 0; count of bases not matched to a gene: 3. Germline V CDR1 and CDR2: KGHDR, SFDVKD. The CDR3 sequence is 15 residues long. The rearrangement joins TRBV24-1 to TRBJ2-7; 7 nucleotides align to TRBD1. This sequence originates from a human donor in good health (CMV status not recorded). Some clones in this sample may be carry-over from other donors' samples. Sequenced material: PBMCs. The CDR3 here is CATSDSRTGSYEQYF. CDR3 DNA: TGTGCCACCAGTGATTCTCGGACAGGCTCCTACGAGCAGTACTTC.